Shown below are 21 T cell receptor beta chains from a single sample sequenced in a study of Graves' ophthalmopathy and Graves' hyperthyroidism listed by TCRdb under 2018. This sample was sequenced with an Illumina HiSeq 2000. For repertoire sequencing, the TCR beta CDR3 regions were amplified from RNA transcripts. The first round of RT-PCR was done with HTBI primers and the Qiagen OneStep RT-PCR kit, and was followed by a second round of multiplex PCR, then size selection and purification. The raw public reads went through TCRdb reprocessing: fastp at Q25, MiXCR clone calling, in-frame beta chains kept. CDR3 protein sequences are deduplicated, and each keeps its most common genes and DNA. This sample holds under 250,000 distinct CDR3 sequences; 20% to 25% were observed only once. About 40% of the sample is taken by the ten largest. The specimen was peripheral blood. Receptors were obtained from a woman in her forties or fifties with Graves' ophthalmopathy. Donor details come from another sample of the same person, matched by shared clones.

The chain carries TRBV5-6 and TRBJ2-7; possibly TRBD2 for D (6 bases). CDR1 is SGHDT and CDR2 is YYEEEE in the germline V gene. The CDR3 has 15 residues. Trimming took 4 bases from V and 1 from J, leaving 15 bases between them. CDR3 residues: CASSQLGSGSYEQYF. In DNA, the CDR3 is TGTGCCAGCAGCCAACTTGGGAGCGGGTCCTACGAGCAGTACTTC.

This chain joins TRBV20-1 and TRBJ1-1; perhaps TRBD1 as D (6 bases). This CDR3 is 12 amino acids long. Germline V CDR1 and CDR2: DFQATT, SNEGSKA (reference sequence). CDR3 protein: CSAPEGGTEAFF. The CDR3 DNA sequence: TGCAGCGCCCCGGAGGGGGGCACTGAAGCTTTCTTT.

V usage is TRBV12-3 or TRBV12-4 and J usage is TRBJ1-5; D not certain. This CDR3 has 13 residues. Trimming took off 3 bases at V and 3 bases at J, with 6 bases between the two ends. This CDR3 is CASSLVYNQPQHF. CDR3 coding DNA: TGTGCCAGCAGTTTGGTCTACAATCAGCCCCAGCATTTT.

This clonotype was seen at least ten times. The chain is built from TRBV9 and TRBJ2-5, with D hard to call. This CDR3 has 15 amino acids. V gave up 0 bases and J gave up 0 bases, with 9 bases separating them. Germline lookup yields CDR1 SGDLS and CDR2 YYNGEE. The CDR3 bases are TGTGCCAGCAGCGTAGGTAACTCCAACCAAGAGACCCAGTACTTC. Protein product: CASSVGNSNQETQYF.

At least ten counts were recorded for this clonotype. V is TRBV19 and J is TRBJ2-7; the D gene is possibly TRBD2 (5 bases). The V gene lost 6 bases and the J gene lost 3 bases, with 15 bases spanning the gap. The CDR3 extends over 14 amino acids. Germline-derived CDR1 and CDR2 are LNHDA and SQIVND (reference sequence). CDR3 in amino acids: CASSLRGTNYEQYF. CDR3 sequence (DNA): TGTGCCAGTAGCCTCCGGGGAACCAACTACGAGCAGTACTTC.

This clonotype has more than one count but fewer than ten. This chain uses TRBV11-2 with TRBJ2-5, with 9 nucleotides matching TRBD2. Germline assignment: CDR1 SGHAT and CDR2 FQNNGV. V gave up 6 bases and J gave up 0 bases; unmatched junction bases: 2. The CDR3 consists of 14 residues. CDR3: CASSRLADQETQYF. In DNA form, the CDR3 reads TGTGCCAGCAGTCGACTAGCGGACCAAGAGACCCAGTACTTC. Full variable domain (remainder filled in from reference TRBV11-2 and TRBJ2-5): EAGVAQSPRYKIIEKRQSVAFWCNPISGHATLYWYQQILGQGPKLLIQFQNNGVVDDSQLPKDRFSAERLKGVDSTLKIQPAKLEDSAVYLCASSRLADQETQYFGPGTRLLVL.

In its sample, this clonotype was seen many times. This chain uses TRBV20-1 with TRBJ1-5; no definite D call. Germline V CDR1 and CDR2: DFQATT, SNEGSKA (reference sequence). V was pared by 3 bases and J by 0 bases, with 12 bases between. The CDR3 totals 15 residues. Written as DNA, the CDR3 is TGCAGTGCTAGCCAGCCGGGGTATAGCAATCAGCCCCAGCATTTT. Amino acid sequence: CSASQPGYSNQPQHF.

This clonotype was detected a few times. This chain uses TRBV30 with TRBJ1-2; perhaps TRBD1 as D (5 bases). Per germline, CDR1 GTSNPN and CDR2 SVGIG (reference sequence). The CDR3 is 12 residues long. V lost 6 bases, J lost 4 bases, and 12 bases lay in between. The CDR3 loop reads CACPRGGYGYTF. CDR3 nucleotide sequence: TGTGCCTGTCCGAGGGGCGGCTATGGCTACACCTTC. The entire variable domain, with the rest obtained from reference TRBV30 and TRBJ1-2, is as follows: SQTIHQWPATLVQPVGSPLSLECTVEGTSNPNLYWYRQAAGRGLQLLFYSVGIGQISSEVPQNLSASRPQDRQFILSSKKLLLSDSGFYLCACPRGGYGYTFGSGTRLTVV.

This clonotype was counted at least ten times. This chain links TRBV10-3 with TRBJ2-3; TRBD1 or TRBD2 may be the D gene (6 bases each). Germline lookup yields CDR1 ENHRY and CDR2 SYGVKD. Trimming took off 8 bases at V and 0 bases at J, with 15 bases between the two ends. CDR3 length: 15 amino acids. Here the CDR3 DNA reads TGTGCCATCCAGTTAGGGGGAGGTAGCACAGATACGCAGTATTTT. Translated, it gives CAIQLGGGSTDTQYF.

This clonotype was counted at least ten times. V is TRBV19 and J is TRBJ2-7, with unresolved D. The CDR3 runs 13 residues. The germline V gene has CDR1 LNHDA and CDR2 SQIVND (reference sequence). Trimming shortened V by 4 bases and J by 3 bases, and 10 bases separated the two germline ends. The CDR3 nucleotides read TGTGCCAGTAGTACAACCGGGTACTACGAGCAGTACTTC. Translation: CASSTTGYYEQYF.

This clonotype was recorded many times. This chain joins TRBV7-2 and TRBJ1-5, with D unresolved. CDR1 is SGHTA, CDR2 FQGNSA, per germline. The V end lost 5 bases, the J end lost 6 bases, and 11 bases lay between the germline ends. The CDR3 is 13 residues long. The CDR3 DNA reads TGTGCCAGCAGCGCGGACGCTACTCAGCCCCAGCATTTT. Residues: CASSADATQPQHF.

On this clonotype itself: No conserved phenylalanine or tryptophan is present at the end of the CDR3, so a read error is the likely explanation. The genes are TRBV6-1 and TRBJ1-1; D perhaps matches TRBD1 (6 bases). Trimming shortened V by 8 bases and J by 5 bases, and 15 bases separated the two germline ends. Per the germline V gene, CDR1 is MNHNS and CDR2 is SASEGT. The CDR3 sequence is 13 residues long. The CDR3 reads CASLRGAGTEAFL. The CDR3 DNA reads TGTGCCAGCCTCAGGGGTGCTGGGACTGAAGCTTTCCTT.

This clonotype occurred many times. This chain links TRBV2 with TRBJ2-7; D tentatively reads TRBD1 or TRBD2 (5 bases each). This CDR3 spans 14 amino acids. The V gene lost 9 bases and the J gene lost 3 bases, with 18 bases spanning the gap. CDR1 is SNHLY and CDR2 is FYNNEI in the germline V gene. CDR3 bases: TGTGCCAGATCCGTAGCCAGGGAGAGCTACGAGCAGTACTTC. This codes for CARSVARESYEQYF.

This clonotype was counted at least ten times. The rearrangement uses TRBV5-1 and TRBJ2-5; weak D call: TRBD2 (6 bases). This CDR3 is built from 14 residues. V lost 5 bases, J lost 2 bases, and 13 bases lay in between. Germline V CDR1 and CDR2: SGHRS, YFSETQ. CDR3 DNA sequence: TGCGCCAGCAGTACGGGAGTTAGTCAAGAGACCCAGTACTTC. Translated, it gives CASSTGVSQETQYF.

A word on this clonotype: A much larger clone sits a single nucleotide away, making a read error possible. The chain recombines TRBV20-1 with TRBJ1-1; D remains ambiguous. This CDR3 region has 11 residues. Trimming took 5 bases from V and 4 from J, leaving 8 bases between them. Germline V gene sequence: CDR1 DFQATT, CDR2 SNEGSKA (reference sequence). In DNA, the CDR3 is TGCAGTGCTCTAGACACCACTGAAGCTTTCTTT. Translating it yields CSALDTTEAFF.

This clonotype showed up many times. CDR3 in amino acids: CASGETDNQPQHF. The CDR3 DNA reads as TGTGCCAGCGGAGAGACGGATAATCAGCCCCAGCATTTT. The chain is built from TRBV6-1 and TRBJ1-5; D is unresolved. Trimming took off 8 bases at V and 4 bases at J, with 12 bases between the two ends. The V gene's germline CDR1 is MNHNS and CDR2 SASEGT. The length of the CDR3 is 13 residues.

The chain is built from TRBV12-3 or TRBV12-4 and TRBJ1-1; D gene uncertain. The ends were cut back, 9 bases at V and 4 bases at J, with 24 bases in the middle. The CDR3 has 16 residues. In nucleotides, the CDR3 is TGTGCCAGTCAAGAAAATACCCGGGCGTCTGGCACTGAAGCTTTCTTT. Its protein product is CASQENTRASGTEAFF.

This clonotype was observed many times. J is TRBJ1-1 and V is TRBV4-1, with D maybe TRBD1 (5 bases). CDR3 size: 16 residues. From germline, CDR1 is MGHRA and CDR2 YSYEKL. Trimming stripped 2 bases from V and 1 base from J, with 14 bases between. The chain's CDR3 is CASSQSLTGSNTEAFF. The CDR3 region has the DNA TGCGCCAGCAGCCAATCACTTACAGGATCGAACACTGAAGCTTTCTTT.

The chain links TRBV27 to TRBJ2-7; TRBD1 might be the D (6 bases). Germline CDR1 is MNHEY and CDR2 is SMNVEV (reference sequence). The V gene lost 5 bases and the J gene lost 6 bases, with 17 bases spanning the gap. This CDR3 has 14 amino acids. This chain's CDR3 is CASSTGTTFPEQYF. In DNA, the CDR3 is TGTGCCAGCAGTACCGGGACAACATTTCCCGAGCAGTACTTC.

This clonotype was counted ten times or more. The chain uses TRBV6-5 and TRBJ1-1; 10 bases are a match to TRBD1. V was pared by 6 bases and J by 2 bases, with 9 bases of the junction left unmatched. The CDR3 contains 16 residues. From germline, CDR1 is MNHEY and CDR2 SVGAGI. CDR3 residues: CASRLGQGLRNTEAFF. DNA for the CDR3: TGTGCCAGCAGGCTGGGACAGGGGCTTAGAAACACTGAAGCTTTCTTT.

This clonotype was counted at least ten times. The chain employs TRBV27 and TRBJ2-7; a possible D gene is TRBD1 (5 bases). The germline V and J ends were trimmed by 3 bases and 0 bases, with 6 bases remaining between them. The CDR3 has 13 amino acids. Germline V lookup: CDR1 MNHEY, CDR2 SMNVEV (reference sequence). The DNA of the CDR3 is TGTGCCAGCAGTTTCAGGGTCTCCTACGAGCAGTACTTC. Translating it yields CASSFRVSYEQYF.